The clone carrying this TCR beta chain was counted only a few times. What it binds is unknown. This record belongs to a study of blood T cells in healthy people across ages. For the study at large: Template switching retrieved approximately one barcoded beta molecule for each two T cells.

General study points: Long-lived and aged donors differed, with more naive CD4+ cells and higher diversity in the long-lived. The unknown donor CMV status may have confounded expanded clonotype changes.

Sample-barcoded 5' priming and a J-beta primer mix drove a second PCR of about 6 to 12 cycles. In TCRdb, the 5' RACE reads were re-called with MiXCR into one record per CDR3 protein. The top ten clones hold about 20% of a sample with approximately 850,000 distinct CDR3 sequences, more than 45% of them seen once. The germline V gene has CDR1 SGHTA and CDR2 FQGNSA. V shed 8 bases and J shed 4 bases, with 9 bases lying between them. The CDR3 extends over 13 amino acids. The V and J genes are TRBV7-2 and TRBJ2-6; D gene ambiguous. The source of this sequence is a man aged 30-40 years in good health. The sequenced material came from blood. The CDR3 protein is CASREAGANVLTF. The CDR3 DNA follows: TGTGCCAGCCGTGAGGCGGGGGCCAACGTCCTGACTTTC.